This note documents a single T cell receptor (beta chain) sequence. According to the study, TCR beta libraries were built with iRepertoire HTBI primers and CDR3-region Arm-PCR. TCRdb used MiXCR to reprocess the multiplex PCR reads, holding one entry per CDR3 protein. The sample yields 350,000 to 550,000 distinct CDR3 sequences, about 15% seen once. Time point described: newly diagnosed GD, antithyroid drugs for less than 3 months. From RNA extracted from PBMCs, the TCR library was made. This entry belongs to a study of regulatory T cells in long-lasting Graves disease. CDR1 is KGHDR and CDR2 is SFDVKD in the germline V gene. The V gene lost 6 bases and the J gene lost 1 base, with 24 bases spanning the gap. The CDR3 is 19 residues long. This same sample was also taken into another study, of T cells in Graves' hyperthyroidism and ophthalmopathy. From that report: A set of HTBI primers served as the primers for a first-round RT-PCR of the TCR CDR3. Ophthalmopathy and stable hyperthyroidism were separated by a 13 V-J model. The model forecast ophthalmopathy, anticipating it by a median approximately 6.1 months before onset.

The material sequenced was peripheral blood mononuclear cells (PBMCs), taken at new diagnosis, from a patient treated with antithyroid drugs. This TCR was recovered from a woman aged 25 to 39 with Graves disease. V usage is TRBV24-1 and J usage is TRBJ2-4; perhaps D is TRBD1 or TRBD2 (5 bases each). The CDR3 DNA sequence: TGTGCCACCAGTCCCCGGTGGATTGAAGGGGACGGGGCCAAAAACATTCAGTACTTC. Protein: CATSPRWIEGDGAKNIQYF.